Below, 15 T cell receptor beta chains from the same sample are listed, as sequenced in a study of identical twins. TCRdb reprocessed the 5' RACE reads with MiXCR, giving one entry per CDR3 protein. The table has about 570,000 distinct CDR3 sequences, roughly 9.5% seen once. These data were also reused for a study on yellow fever vaccine responses in identical twins.

The specimen was PBMCs. These receptors were collected from a woman under 30 in good health.

This clonotype has only a few counts. The J gene is TRBJ2-1, the V gene TRBV10-3, with D tentatively TRBD1 (5 bases). Germline V CDR1 and CDR2: ENHRY, SYGVKD. The CDR3 totals 14 residues. V was clipped by 0 bases and J by 11 bases, with 14 bases between them. This chain's CDR3 is CAISESNPGQKQFF. In DNA form, the CDR3 reads TGTGCCATCAGTGAGTCGAACCCAGGGCAGAAGCAGTTCTTC.

V usage is TRBV6-5 and J usage is TRBJ2-7, with 15 positions matching TRBD2. Per the germline V gene, CDR1 is MNHEY and CDR2 is SVGAGI. After removal of 4 bases from V and 2 bases from J, the junction contained 9 bases not matched to a gene. This CDR3 has 18 residues. The CDR3 sequence is CASSLGLAGGLLTYEQYF. CDR3 sequence (DNA): TGTGCCAGCAGTTTGGGACTAGCGGGAGGCCTCCTTACCTACGAGCAGTACTTC.

This clonotype appeared a few times. The rearrangement joins TRBV7-2 to TRBJ2-3, with 16 bases aligning to TRBD2. This CDR3 contains 18 residues. The ends lost 0 bases at V and 5 bases at J; junction bases unmatched: 5. The V gene's germline CDR1 is SGHTA and CDR2 FQGNSA. The CDR3 nucleotides are TGTGCCAGCAGCTTAGCGGGACTAGCGGGGGGGCAGGGAGATACGCAGTATTTT. Amino acid sequence: CASSLAGLAGGQGDTQYF.

V usage is TRBV10-3 and J usage is TRBJ2-1, with 8 bases that match TRBD2. Germline V gene data show CDR1 as ENHRY and CDR2 as SYGVKD. CDR3 length: 13 residues. V gave up 5 bases and J gave up 5 bases; unmatched junction bases: 2. The CDR3 sequence: CAISSGGHNEQFF. CDR3 DNA: TGTGCCATCAGTAGCGGGGGTCACAATGAGCAGTTCTTC.

The chain has TRBV5-1 and TRBJ2-1, with a weak D call TRBD2 (6 bases). Germline V gene sequence: CDR1 SGHRS, CDR2 YFSETQ. The V end lost 0 bases, the J end lost 2 bases, and 9 bases lay between the germline ends. The CDR3 is 15 amino acids. The DNA for the CDR3 is TGCGCCAGCAGCTTGGGGGACTGGACCTACAATGAGCAGTTCTTC. Translated: CASSLGDWTYNEQFF.

The V call is TRBV5-1, the J call TRBJ2-7, with 7 bases lining up with TRBD1. This CDR3 contains 17 residues. The junction had 14 bases not matched to a gene; V was cut back by 4 bases and J by 1 base. Germline V gene lookup returns CDR1 SGHRS and CDR2 YFSETQ. This chain's CDR3 is CASSPQTTGTVSYEQYF. The CDR3 DNA is TGCGCCAGCAGCCCACAAACGACCGGGACAGTTTCCTACGAGCAGTACTTC.

This clonotype was observed many times. The CDR3 loop reads CSANHLSTDTQYF. The CDR3 DNA follows: TGCAGCGCGAACCACCTTAGCACAGATACGCAGTATTTT. The chain links TRBV29-1 to TRBJ2-3; no firm D call. CDR3 length: 13 residues. The germline V gene has CDR1 SQVTM and CDR2 ANQGSEA. Trimming cost V 7 bases and J 0 bases, with 11 bases left between them.

This clonotype appeared a single time. The chain links TRBV7-9 to TRBJ2-1; the D gene is possibly TRBD2 (5 bases). CDR1 is SEHNR and CDR2 is FQNEAQ in the germline V gene (reference sequence). The V end lost 5 bases, the J end lost 4 bases, and 15 bases lay between the germline ends. The length of the CDR3 is 15 residues. The CDR3 region is CASSPRRAVYNEQFF. The CDR3 nucleotides read TGTGCCAGCAGCCCCCGAAGAGCGGTATACAATGAGCAGTTCTTC.

V gene TRBV15 combines with J gene TRBJ1-4; possibly TRBD1 for D (5 bases). Germline CDR1 is LNHNV and CDR2 is YYDKDF (reference sequence). The ends were cut back, 3 bases at V and 3 bases at J, with 14 bases in the middle. This CDR3 is 16 amino acids long. CDR3 sequence: CATSRPRGMANEKLFF. In nucleotides, the CDR3 is TGTGCCACCAGCAGGCCCCGGGGGATGGCTAATGAAAAACTGTTTTTT.

This clonotype has a handful of counts. The rearrangement uses TRBV10-3 and TRBJ2-2, with 10 bases matching TRBD2. Germline V gene sequence: CDR1 ENHRY, CDR2 SYGVKD. The CDR3 loop spans 16 amino acids. The V segment lost 2 bases and the J segment 7 bases; nucleotides outside the gene matches: 7. This CDR3 is CAISEELAGQIGELFF. The CDR3 DNA follows: TGTGCCATCAGTGAGGAACTAGCGGGACAGATCGGGGAGCTGTTTTTT.

This clonotype has more than one count but fewer than ten. The chain is built from TRBV28 and TRBJ2-4; D is perhaps TRBD2 (6 bases). V lost 7 bases and J 8 bases, leaving 18 bases between the germline ends. Germline CDR1 is MDHEN and CDR2 is SYDVKM. This CDR3 contains 14 residues. CDR3 residues: CASTMRDGWDIQYF. DNA for the CDR3: TGTGCCAGCACCATGCGGGACGGGTGGGACATTCAGTACTTC.

In this sample, this clonotype turned up many times. V usage is TRBV5-5 and J usage is TRBJ1-1; D possibly corresponds to TRBD1 (5 bases). V lost 2 bases and J lost 3, with 14 bases in between. The CDR3 extends over 15 amino acids. Germline CDR1 SGHKS, CDR2 YYEKEE (reference sequence). The CDR3 nucleotides are TGTGCCAGCAGCTTCCAGGGCGACAGACACACTGAAGCTTTCTTT. Translating gives CASSFQGDRHTEAFF. The full variable domain, its missing parts supplied by reference TRBV5-5 and TRBJ1-1, is DAGVTQSPTHLIKTRGQQVTLRCSPISGHKSVSWYQQVLGQGPQFIFQYYEKEERGRGNFPDRFSARQFPNYSSELNVNALLLGDSALYLCASSFQGDRHTEAFFGQGTRLTVV.

The chain joins TRBV18 to TRBJ2-7, with TRBD2 matching 7 bases. Germline CDR1 and CDR2: KGHSH and LQKENI. This CDR3 has 14 amino acids. V trimming: 3 bases; J trimming: 0 bases; junction bases outside the gene matches: 2. CDR3 coding DNA: TGTGCCAGCTCACCCCAGCGGGACTCCTACGAGCAGTACTTC. Protein sequence: CASSPQRDSYEQYF.

A few counts support this clonotype. This sequence joins TRBV12-3 or TRBV12-4 and TRBJ2-2, with D possibly TRBD1 on 6 matching bases. The CDR3 totals 15 residues. V dropped 7 bases and J dropped 6 bases, with 18 bases sitting between them. The CDR3 DNA sequence: TGTGCCAGCAATCCCGGACAGAATATCGCCGGGGAGCTGTTTTTT. Its protein is CASNPGQNIAGELFF.

The chain combines TRBV29-1 with TRBJ2-1; 11 bases align to TRBD2. CDR1 is SQVTM and CDR2 is ANQGSEA in the germline V gene. The trim removed 4 bases at V and 4 bases at J, leaving 3 bases unmatched. The CDR3 consists of 14 residues. CDR3 loop: CSVGPSGRYNEQFF. CDR3 nucleotide sequence: TGCAGCGTTGGTCCTAGCGGGAGGTACAATGAGCAGTTCTTC.